Below are 28 T cell receptor beta chains sequenced from a single sample in a study of blood T cell repertoires in COVID-19. The protocol was immunoSEQ multiplex PCR, while the TCRdb copy is restricted to in-frame clones and leaves out a portion. The data show over 150,000 clones, 90% to 95% seen once. The sequenced sample was peripheral blood. The receptor set was obtained from a man in his forties or fifties with acute or convalescent COVID-19.

The chain couples TRBV5-6 to TRBJ2-7; D may be TRBD1 (5 bases). CDR3 size: 13 residues. Trimming stripped 0 bases from V and 5 bases from J, with 9 bases between. The germline gives CDR1 SGHDT, CDR2 YYEEEE. The CDR3 coding sequence is TGTGCCAGCAGCTTGGCAGGGCTGGACGAGCAGTACTTC. It specifies CASSLAGLDEQYF. Variable domain in full (rest from reference TRBV5-6 and TRBJ2-7): DAGVTQSPTHLIKTRGQQVTLRCSPKSGHDTVSWYQQALGQGPQFIFQYYEEEERQRGNFPDRFSGHQFPNYSSELNVNALLLGDSALYLCASSLAGLDEQYFGPGTRLTVT.

This rearrangement joins TRBV6-5 to TRBJ1-6; perhaps TRBD1 as D (6 bases). Germline V lookup: CDR1 MNHEY, CDR2 SVGAGI. The CDR3 runs 16 residues. V lost 4 bases and J lost 2, with 12 bases in between. In DNA form, the CDR3 reads TGTGCCAGCAGTTCCAACCCAGGGGCCTATAATTCACCCCTCCACTTT. It encodes CASSSNPGAYNSPLHF.

Written as DNA, the CDR3 is TGTGCCACCAGCAGAGATCCGGCGCAGGGGGCGATAAATGAAAAACTGTTTTTT. This codes for CATSRDPAQGAINEKLFF. The chain couples TRBV15 to TRBJ1-4, with 8 bases fitting TRBD1. CDR3 length: 18 amino acids. Looked up from germline, CDR1 is LNHNV and CDR2 is YYDKDF (reference sequence). Unmatched junction bases numbered 11, after V lost 0 bases and J lost 5 bases.

V usage is TRBV19 and J usage is TRBJ2-2; TRBD1 agrees at 8 bases. The CDR3 runs 17 residues. V lost 5 bases to trimming and J lost 3 bases; unmatched junction nucleotides: 11. Germline assignment: CDR1 LNHDA and CDR2 SQIVND (reference sequence). CDR3 nucleotide sequence: TGTGCCAGTAGTTTAGTGACAGGGGTCGGGTACACCGGGGAGCTGTTTTTT. Translating gives CASSLVTGVGYTGELFF.

V usage is TRBV2 and J usage is TRBJ1-6, with a tentative D call TRBD1 (6 bases). V gave up 1 base and J gave up 9 bases, with 13 bases separating them. The CDR3 has 15 amino acids. Germline CDR1 SNHLY, CDR2 FYNNEI. CDR3 residues: CASSEVGAVGSPLHF. The DNA of the CDR3 is TGTGCCAGCAGTGAAGTGGGGGCAGTAGGTTCACCCCTCCACTTT.

V gene TRBV7-2 combines with J gene TRBJ2-2, with 8 nucleotides matching TRBD2. Germline V gives CDR1 SGHTA, CDR2 FQGNSA. This CDR3 has 15 residues. V gave up 1 base and J gave up 7 bases; unmatched junction bases: 5. CDR3 region: CASSLDGREGGELFF. The CDR3 DNA is TGTGCCAGCAGCTTAGATGGTCGGGAGGGCGGGGAGCTGTTTTTT.

This chain connects TRBV6-1 to TRBJ1-1, with 7 positions matching TRBD1. J gave up 2 bases and V 7 bases, and 7 bases lay outside the gene matches. Germline loops: CDR1 MNHNS, CDR2 SASEGT. This CDR3 has 14 residues. CDR3 region: CASTSGQFNTEAFF. In DNA, the CDR3 is TGTGCCAGCACCTCGGGACAGTTTAACACTGAAGCTTTCTTT.

The rearrangement joins TRBV4-3 to TRBJ2-1, with 15 bases aligning to TRBD2. Germline values: CDR1 LGHNA, CDR2 YSLEER. J lost 4 bases, V lost 1 base, and 2 bases had no gene match. The CDR3 contains 17 residues. Written as DNA, the CDR3 is TGCGCCAGCAGCCAAGTCGGGACTAGCGGGGGGTACAATGAGCAGTTCTTC. Translating it yields CASSQVGTSGGYNEQFF.

The chain couples TRBV6-5 to TRBJ2-7, with 10 nucleotides matching TRBD1. The V gene's germline CDR1 is MNHEY and CDR2 SVGAGI. The length of the CDR3 is 15 residues. V gave up 2 bases and J gave up 7 bases; unmatched junction bases: 8. For the CDR3, the DNA is TGTGCCAGCAGTTACAAAGCCGGGACAGGGGTTGAGCAGTACGTC. Translating it yields CASSYKAGTGVEQYV.

The chain carries TRBV18 and TRBJ2-3; no clear D. Trimming took 3 bases from V and 3 from J, leaving 13 bases between them. The CDR3 covers 15 residues. CDR1 is KGHSH and CDR2 is LQKENI in the germline V gene. DNA for the CDR3: TGTGCCAGCTCACCGGCCCGCTCTGGTACAGATACGCAGTATTTT. This sequence encodes CASSPARSGTDTQYF.

The gene calls are TRBV19 and TRBJ2-7; D perhaps matches TRBD2 (5 bases). Trimming pared 5 bases from V and 3 bases from J, leaving 17 bases between. Germline-derived CDR1 and CDR2 are LNHDA and SQIVND (reference sequence). The CDR3 sequence is 15 residues long. CDR3 DNA: TGTGCCAGTAGTCCGGGAACTAAGGCCGGCTACGAGCAGTACTTC. Translation: CASSPGTKAGYEQYF.

This chain uses TRBV27 with TRBJ2-2; perhaps TRBD2 as D (6 bases). The CDR3 is 15 amino acids. Trimming removed 2 bases from V and 6 bases from J, with 13 bases in between. Germline V lookup: CDR1 MNHEY, CDR2 SMNVEV (reference sequence). The CDR3 DNA sequence: TGTGCCAGCAGTTTACGGGGGAGTGGGTCCGGGGAGCTGTTTTTT. Protein sequence: CASSLRGSGSGELFF.

The rearrangement links TRBV6-5 to TRBJ1-2; a weak D match, TRBD1 (5 bases). This CDR3 region has 14 residues. Trimming cost V 7 bases and J 2 bases, with 14 bases left between them. The V gene's germline CDR1 is MNHEY and CDR2 SVGAGI. The CDR3 nucleotides are TGTGCCAGCACCCGGGGGGGAACGAACTATGGCTACACCTTC. This codes for CASTRGGTNYGYTF.

This clone came up once. The gene calls are TRBV5-1 and TRBJ2-6; no clear D. Germline V CDR1 and CDR2: SGHRS, YFSETQ. Trimming stripped 4 bases from V and 8 bases from J, with 7 bases between. The CDR3 covers 12 residues. Written as DNA, the CDR3 is TGCGCCAGCAGCCCTACGACCAACGTCCTGACTTTC. It translates to CASSPTTNVLTF.

V gene TRBV7-6 combines with J gene TRBJ2-3, with TRBD2 identical over 8 bases. This CDR3 contains 17 residues. Losses at the gene ends were 2 bases for V and 3 bases for J; bases not matched to a gene: 10. Germline V gene data show CDR1 as SGHVS and CDR2 as FNYEAQ. The CDR3, as DNA: TGTGCCAGCAGCTTACCCCATAGGGCGGGAGGAACAGATACGCAGTATTTT. Its protein product is CASSLPHRAGGTDTQYF.

The chain is built from TRBV5-4 and TRBJ1-1, with D maybe TRBD1 (6 bases). This CDR3 is built from 16 residues. Germline assignment: CDR1 SGHNT and CDR2 YYREEE (reference sequence). The V end was cut by 4 bases, the J end by 0 bases, with 16 bases between. The CDR3 reads CASSPYRANMNTEAFF. The CDR3 DNA reads as TGTGCCAGCAGCCCTTACAGGGCAAATATGAACACTGAAGCTTTCTTT.

V is TRBV7-2 and J is TRBJ2-3; 7 bases are a match to TRBD2. Germline CDR1 is SGHTA and CDR2 is FQGNSA. The CDR3 contains 14 residues. J was trimmed by 7 bases and V by 4 bases; bases with no gene match: 8. CDR3 DNA sequence: TGTGCCAGCAGCTACGGACTAGTAATTTATACGCAGTATTTT. Translated: CASSYGLVIYTQYF.

The J gene is TRBJ1-3, the V gene TRBV7-2; D is possibly TRBD1 (5 bases). Germline V CDR1 and CDR2: SGHTA, FQGNSA. The CDR3 extends over 12 amino acids. The V and J ends lost 5 bases and 8 bases respectively, with 10 bases between them. The CDR3 region has the DNA TGTGCCAGCAGCACGCAGGGATACACCATATATTTT. It specifies CASSTQGYTIYF.

The genes are TRBV7-6 and TRBJ2-3; 7 bases are a match to TRBD2. The trim removed 3 bases at V and 6 bases at J, leaving 6 bases unmatched. CDR3 length equals 14 residues. Germline V CDR1 and CDR2: SGHVS, FNYEAQ. The CDR3 reads CASSLGGYLDTQYF. CDR3 sequence (DNA): TGTGCCAGCAGCTTGGGGGGGTATTTGGATACGCAGTATTTT.

This rearrangement joins TRBV28 to TRBJ1-4, with TRBD1 matching 11 bases. The trim removed 8 bases at V and 7 bases at J, leaving 3 bases unmatched. Germline loops: CDR1 MDHEN, CDR2 SYDVKM. This CDR3 contains 13 residues. The CDR3 spells CASQDRGPEKLFF. CDR3 in DNA: TGTGCCAGCCAGGACAGGGGGCCTGAAAAACTGTTTTTT.

The genes are TRBV28 and TRBJ2-7, with 7 bases fitting TRBD1. The CDR3 sequence is 13 residues long. V lost 6 bases, J lost 1 base, and 3 bases stayed unmatched. The V gene's germline CDR1 is MDHEN and CDR2 SYDVKM. The CDR3 is CASRPGQSYEQYF. The CDR3 DNA sequence: TGTGCCAGCAGACCGGGACAGTCCTACGAGCAGTACTTC.

V gene TRBV24-1 combines with J gene TRBJ2-2, with D unclear. V shed 2 bases and J shed 7 bases, with 4 bases lying between them. The CDR3 totals 12 residues. The germline V gene has CDR1 KGHDR and CDR2 SFDVKD. CDR3 loop: CATSDYLGELFF. The CDR3 nucleotides are TGTGCCACCAGTGATTATCTCGGGGAGCTGTTTTTT.

In this sample, this clone turned up a few times. The sample carries other DNA sequences with the same CDR3. The CDR3 region is CASSVDGEQPQHF. CDR3 bases: TGTGCCAGCAGCGTAGACGGGGAACAGCCCCAGCATTTT. V usage is TRBV9 and J usage is TRBJ1-5; D is unclear. Deletions cut 0 bases from V and 7 bases from J, with 8 bases between. Per germline, CDR1 SGDLS and CDR2 YYNGEE. The CDR3 length is 13 residues. The full variable domain, rest sourced from reference TRBV9 and TRBJ1-5, is DSGVTQTPKHLITATGQRVTLRCSPRSGDLSVYWYQQSLDQGLQFLIQYYNGEERAKGNILERFSAQQFPDLHSELNLSSLELGDSALYFCASSVDGEQPQHFGDGTRLSIL.

This chain uses TRBV28 with TRBJ2-3; the D gene is possibly TRBD1 (6 bases). The V and J ends lost 6 bases and 1 base respectively, with 14 bases between them. This CDR3 spans 15 amino acids. The germline gives CDR1 MDHEN, CDR2 SYDVKM. CDR3 DNA sequence: TGTGCCAGCAGGATAGGGGGAGTTGGCACAGATACGCAGTATTTT. As protein: CASRIGGVGTDTQYF. The whole variable domain, remainder taken from reference TRBV28 and TRBJ2-3, is DVKVTQSSRYLVKRTGEKVFLECVQDMDHENMFWYRQDPGLGLRLIYFSYDVKMKEKGDIPEGYSVSREKKERFSLILESASTNQTSMYLCASRIGGVGTDTQYFGPGTRLTVL.

This chain uses TRBV11-2 with TRBJ2-5, with 14 positions matching TRBD2. J gave up 5 bases and V 7 bases, and 6 bases lay outside the gene matches. The CDR3 has 15 residues. Germline V gene data show CDR1 as SGHAT and CDR2 as FQNNGV. CDR3 nucleotides: TGTGCCAGCACCCGGGGACTAGCGGGAGCGGAGACCCAGTACTTC. Protein sequence: CASTRGLAGAETQYF.

The chain recombines TRBV18 with TRBJ1-6; D might be TRBD1 (6 bases). The CDR3 runs 15 residues. Germline V CDR1 and CDR2: KGHSH, LQKENI. V was shortened by 1 base and J by 8 bases, with 12 bases between the two germline ends. Here the CDR3 DNA reads TGTGCCAGCTCACCACTAAAGGGGGTAGATTCACCCCTCCACTTT. Translation gives CASSPLKGVDSPLHF. Using reference TRBV18 and TRBJ1-6 for the parts outside the CDR3, the full variable domain is NAGVMQNPRHLVRRRGQEARLRCSPMKGHSHVYWYRQLPEEGLKFMVYLQKENIIDESGMPKERFSAEFPKEGPSILRIQQVVRGDSAAYFCASSPLKGVDSPLHFGNGTRLTVT.

The chain employs TRBV5-1 and TRBJ2-1; tentatively, D is TRBD1 (6 bases). The CDR3 runs to 16 residues. In germline, CDR1 is SGHRS, CDR2 YFSETQ. Deletions cut 0 bases from V and 0 bases from J, with 10 bases between. The CDR3: CASSLALGGSYNEQFF. In nucleotides, the CDR3 is TGCGCCAGCAGCTTGGCCTTAGGGGGCTCCTACAATGAGCAGTTCTTC.

The chain recombines TRBV30 with TRBJ1-1; no definite D call. This CDR3 has 13 residues. The ends were cut back, 8 bases at V and 2 bases at J, with 15 bases in the middle. Germline lookup yields CDR1 GTSNPN and CDR2 SVGIG (reference sequence). CDR3 sequence: CALEGFHNTEAFF. Here the CDR3 DNA reads TGTGCCCTCGAGGGTTTCCACAACACTGAAGCTTTCTTT.